The TCR beta chain described here comes from a study of Ad26.COV2.S vaccination and SARS-CoV-2 variants. On the study more broadly: Intramuscularly, Ad26.COV2.S was given either once or twice, 56 days apart.

For this clone: Its antigen is unknown.

TCRdb's copy holds only in-frame clones and misses some; the assay was immunoSEQ multiplex PCR. The sample contains some 290,000 clones, just over 85% of which appear only once. Specified treatment: 19 received Ad26.COV2.S at low or high dose, single or two shots; 5 received placebo; per-sample allocation not given. Day 63 following the first vaccine or placebo injection was when the samples were taken. An 18-55-year-old adult in Boston served as donor. From germline, CDR1 is SGHTA and CDR2 FQGNSA. The CDR3 extends over 13 amino acids. Trimming removed 1 base from V and 4 bases from J, with 5 bases in between. Study observations and caveats: Comparable non-spike TCR breadth was observed in vaccine and placebo recipients.

Sequences were derived from peripheral blood, sampled in a trial of Ad26.COV2.S vaccine versus placebo. The origin of this receptor is a person between 18 and 59 years old who received the Ad26.COV2.S COVID-19 vaccine or a placebo. The chain combines TRBV7-2 with TRBJ1-3; D not resolved. CDR3 DNA sequence: TGTGCCAGCAGCTTAGACATCGGAAACACCATATATTTT. Residues: CASSLDIGNTIYF.